A single sample gave rise to the 5 T cell receptor beta chains below, sequenced in a study of T cells after yellow fever vaccination. From the 5' RACE reads, TCRdb called clonotypes with MiXCR, one entry per CDR3 protein. The sample lists 350,000 to 450,000 distinct CDR3 sequences, 6.2% seen once, with over 12% in the top ten. The sequenced sample was PBMCs, obtained 5 days after the yellow fever booster vaccination. Receptor source: a man aged 30-40 years who received the YFV17D yellow fever vaccine.

The chain carries TRBV5-1 and TRBJ1-2; TRBD1 matches at 7 bases. Germline V CDR1 and CDR2: SGHRS, YFSETQ. With V trimmed by 3 bases and J by 2 bases, 4 bases remained unmatched. The CDR3 has 14 amino acids. In DNA, the CDR3 is TGCGCCAGCAGCTACCAACAGGGGAACTATGGCTACACCTTC. This translates into CASSYQQGNYGYTF.

This clonotype was seen only a few times. This chain links TRBV5-1 with TRBJ2-1; TRBD2 agrees at 15 bases. Germline V gives CDR1 SGHRS, CDR2 YFSETQ. The CDR3 runs 16 residues. The junction had 3 bases not matched to a gene; V was cut back by 1 base and J by 7 bases. CDR3: CASSLSGLAGGNEQFF. In DNA, the CDR3 is TGCGCCAGCAGCTTGTCGGGACTAGCGGGGGGTAATGAGCAGTTCTTC.

This clonotype was seen more than once but under ten times. The chain carries TRBV3-1 and TRBJ2-5; D remains ambiguous. The germline V gene has CDR1 LGHDT and CDR2 YNNKEL (reference sequence). This CDR3 comprises 11 residues. V was clipped by 2 bases and J by 6 bases, with 4 bases between them. The CDR3 DNA is TGTGCCAGCAGCCAACAGAAGACCCAGTACTTC. Translation gives CASSQQKTQYF.

This clonotype has a count of ten or more. CDR3 DNA: TGTGCCAGCAGTGATGGGGGGGGAGCCGGGGAGCTGTTTTTT. Protein product: CASSDGGGAGELFF. The genes are TRBV6-1 and TRBJ2-2; TRBD2 aligns across 7 bases. The V gene's germline CDR1 is MNHNS and CDR2 SASEGT. V shed 3 bases, J shed 6 bases, and the junction held 4 bases outside the gene matches. CDR3 length: 14 amino acids.

This clonotype was counted at least ten times. The chain couples TRBV5-1 to TRBJ2-3; TRBD2 is a possible D gene (5 bases). V was shortened by 1 base and J by 0 bases, with 12 bases between the two germline ends. The CDR3 extends over 16 amino acids. In germline, CDR1 is SGHRS, CDR2 YFSETQ. In DNA form, the CDR3 reads TGCGCCAGCAGCTTGATGGCTTCGGGGAGCACAGATACGCAGTATTTT. It translates to CASSLMASGSTDTQYF. Based on the CDR3 plus reference TRBV5-1 and TRBJ2-3, the full variable domain is KAGVTQTPRYLIKTRGQQVTLSCSPISGHRSVSWYQQTPGQGLQFLFEYFSETQRNKGNFPGRFSGRQFSNSRSEMNVSTLELGDSALYLCASSLMASGSTDTQYFGPGTRLTVL.